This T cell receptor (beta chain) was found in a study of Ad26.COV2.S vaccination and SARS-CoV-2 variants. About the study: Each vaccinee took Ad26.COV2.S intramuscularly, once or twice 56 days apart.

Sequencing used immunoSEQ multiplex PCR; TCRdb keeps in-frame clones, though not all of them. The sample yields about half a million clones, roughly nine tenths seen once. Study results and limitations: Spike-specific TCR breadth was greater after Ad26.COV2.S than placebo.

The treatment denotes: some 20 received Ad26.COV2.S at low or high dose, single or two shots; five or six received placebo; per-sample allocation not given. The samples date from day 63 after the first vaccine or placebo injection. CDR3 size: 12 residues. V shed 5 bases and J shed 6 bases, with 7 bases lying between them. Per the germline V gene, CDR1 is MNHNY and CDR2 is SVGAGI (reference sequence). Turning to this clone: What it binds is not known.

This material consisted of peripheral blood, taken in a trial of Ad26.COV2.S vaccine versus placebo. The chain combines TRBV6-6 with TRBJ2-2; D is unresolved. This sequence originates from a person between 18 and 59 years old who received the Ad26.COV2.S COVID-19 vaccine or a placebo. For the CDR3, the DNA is TGTGCCAGCAGTAGGGTCGCCGGGGAGCTGTTTTTT. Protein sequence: CASSRVAGELFF.